This paragraph reports one T cell receptor (beta chain). The CDR3 length is 20 residues. The germline V gene has CDR1 LNHNV and CDR2 YYDKDF (reference sequence). The J segment lost 5 bases and the V segment lost 5 bases, leaving 21 bases of the junction unmatched. The source of the sample is a study of blood T cell repertoires in COVID-19. Study-wide background: Samples came from the United States, Italy and Spain, spanning acute and convalescent COVID-19.

How the authors handled the data: Reference gene primer amplification gave nucleated cell count estimates. Assay: immunoSEQ multiplex PCR; the TCRdb copy retains only in-frame clones and omits some. V and J calls and clone size are copied from that table; D and trimming were computed from the DNA. The table has under 250,000 clones, more than 65% seen once. Sequenced sample: peripheral blood. The gene calls are TRBV15 and TRBJ2-7; 13 bases agree with TRBD2. The sequence was obtained from a human donor in a cohort sampled during active COVID-19. The CDR3 sequence is CATSGGLFVQRTSGRHEQYF. CDR3 in DNA: TGTGCCACCAGCGGGGGCCTCTTTGTTCAAAGGACTAGCGGGAGACACGAGCAGTACTTC.